Shown below are 32 T cell receptor beta chains from a single sample sequenced in a study of cytomegalovirus exposure and HLA in healthy donors. Primers for the PCR totalled 60 Vbeta and 13 Jbeta. TCRdb keeps only in-frame clones here, not all; method: immunoSEQ multiplex PCR. There are about 140,000 clones in the sample; roughly 80% occur only once, and less than 3% lies in the top ten. The sample consisted of PBMCs. These receptors originate from a female donor in good health and CMV-seronegative.

This chain uses TRBV7-9 with TRBJ2-1; the D gene is possibly TRBD2 (6 bases). Per the germline V gene, CDR1 is SEHNR and CDR2 is FQNEAQ (reference sequence). V shed 3 bases and J shed 4 bases, with 13 bases lying between them. There are 15 residues in the CDR3. CDR3 region: CASSFLAGIYNEQFF. The CDR3 DNA sequence: TGTGCCAGCAGCTTTTTGGCGGGGATATACAATGAGCAGTTCTTC.

The rearrangement joins TRBV13 to TRBJ1-2; TRBD1 matches at 10 bases. V lost 4 bases to trimming and J lost 6 bases; unmatched junction nucleotides: 5. This CDR3 spans 14 amino acids. Germline lookup yields CDR1 PRHDT and CDR2 FYEKMQ (reference sequence). CDR3 coding DNA: TGTGCCAGCAGCTGGGGGACAGGGGATCATGGCTACACCTTC. This encodes CASSWGTGDHGYTF.

CDR3 in amino acids: CASSLEFRLVTGSEQYF. The DNA of the CDR3 is TGCGCCAGCAGCTTGGAGTTTAGGCTCGTGACAGGGTCCGAGCAGTACTTC. This chain links TRBV5-1 with TRBJ2-7, with 7 bases aligning to TRBD1. Looked up from germline, CDR1 is SGHRS and CDR2 is YFSETQ. There are 17 residues in the CDR3. J was trimmed by 6 bases and V by 0 bases; bases with no gene match: 15.

V and J are TRBV6-1 and TRBJ2-7; the D is unclear. V dropped 8 bases and J dropped 0 bases, with 17 bases sitting between them. The CDR3 loop spans 15 amino acids. Germline V lookup: CDR1 MNHNS, CDR2 SASEGT. CDR3 DNA sequence: TGTGCCAGCCTTACAAGGAGAGTAGGCTCCTACGAGCAGTACTTC. Translated, it gives CASLTRRVGSYEQYF.

The chain employs TRBV28 and TRBJ2-3, with 7 bases fitting TRBD1. V lost 5 bases, J lost 0 bases, and 5 bases stayed unmatched. CDR3 length: 15 residues. Germline CDR1 is MDHEN and CDR2 is SYDVKM. This CDR3 is CASSTGQSSTDTQYF. CDR3 DNA sequence: TGTGCCAGCAGTACGGGACAGAGTAGCACAGATACGCAGTATTTT.

V is TRBV5-1 and J is TRBJ2-1, with TRBD1 identical over 7 bases. The CDR3 is made up of 16 amino acids. Looked up from germline, CDR1 is SGHRS and CDR2 is YFSETQ. V shed 4 bases, J shed 2 bases, and the junction held 9 bases outside the gene matches. CDR3 protein: CASSVYFRGTYNEQFF. The CDR3 DNA is TGCGCCAGCAGCGTCTATTTCAGGGGGACCTACAATGAGCAGTTCTTC.

The V gene is TRBV12-5, the J gene TRBJ2-3; 10 positions match TRBD1. CDR3 length: 16 residues. V dropped 0 bases and J dropped 4; count of bases not matched to a gene: 4. Looked up from germline, CDR1 is LGHNT and CDR2 is FRNRAP. The CDR3 protein is CASGLVKTGGADTQYF. The CDR3 bases are TGTGCTAGTGGTTTGGTAAAGACAGGGGGCGCAGATACGCAGTATTTT.

The V and J genes are TRBV19 and TRBJ2-2; D may be TRBD2 (7 bases). Germline CDR1 reads LNHDA; CDR2 reads SQIVND (reference sequence). The CDR3 is made up of 16 amino acids. The germline V and J ends were trimmed by 0 bases and 5 bases, with 13 bases remaining between them. CDR3 residues: CASSIEGGLRTGELFF. The CDR3 DNA sequence: TGTGCCAGTAGTATAGAGGGGGGGCTCAGGACCGGGGAGCTGTTTTTT. The full variable domain, its missing parts supplied by reference TRBV19 and TRBJ2-2, is DGGITQSPKYLFRKEGQNVTLSCEQNLNHDAMYWYRQDPGQGLRLIYYSQIVNDFQKGDIAEGYSVSREKKESFPLTVTSAQKNPTAFYLCASSIEGGLRTGELFFGEGSRLTVL.

The CDR3 DNA reads TGTGCCAGCAGTCGGGGAACTGAAGCTTTCTTT. Residues: CASSRGTEAFF. This chain links TRBV27 with TRBJ1-1; D not certain. The CDR3 has 11 residues. V was cut by 5 bases and J by 5 bases, with 6 bases left in between. The germline CDR1 and CDR2 sequences are MNHEY and SMNVEV (reference sequence).

This sequence joins TRBV28 and TRBJ1-4; tentative D call: TRBD1 (5 bases). Trimming cost V 2 bases and J 6 bases, with 10 bases left between them. The CDR3 is made up of 14 amino acids. Germline lookup yields CDR1 MDHEN and CDR2 SYDVKM. The CDR3 region has the DNA TGTGCCAGCAGTTTAGGGGGGGAGGATGAAAAACTGTTTTTT. Translation: CASSLGGEDEKLFF.

This clone was seen once. V gene TRBV7-3 combines with J gene TRBJ2-1; D gene uncertain. Trimming cost V 5 bases and J 8 bases, with 22 bases left between them. The germline gives CDR1 SGHTA, CDR2 FQGTGA. This CDR3 contains 16 residues. CDR3 sequence: CASSQFIGAALDEQFF. The CDR3 DNA reads as TGTGCCAGCAGCCAGTTTATCGGAGCCGCTTTGGATGAGCAGTTCTTC.

DNA of the CDR3: TGTGCCAGCTCACCACTTCCGACAGACTTGAACACTGAAGCTTTCTTT. It encodes CASSPLPTDLNTEAFF. The chain is built from TRBV18 and TRBJ1-1, with TRBD1 as a possible D gene (5 bases). The V end lost 1 base, the J end lost 0 bases, and 12 bases lay between the germline ends. This CDR3 is built from 16 residues. Germline lookup yields CDR1 KGHSH and CDR2 LQKENI. The whole variable domain, remainder taken from reference TRBV18 and TRBJ1-1, is NAGVMQNPRHLVRRRGQEARLRCSPMKGHSHVYWYRQLPEEGLKFMVYLQKENIIDESGMPKERFSAEFPKEGPSILRIQQVVRGDSAAYFCASSPLPTDLNTEAFFGQGTRLTVV.

V and J are TRBV6-1 and TRBJ1-5; 8 nucleotides align to TRBD1. Germline CDR1 is MNHNS and CDR2 is SASEGT. The CDR3 is 15 residues long. Trimming took 2 bases from V and 4 from J; bases not matched to a gene: 4. This chain's CDR3 is CASSERWTGNQPQHF. CDR3 sequence (DNA): TGTGCCAGCAGTGAAAGGTGGACAGGGAATCAGCCCCAGCATTTT.

The DNA of the CDR3 is TGTGCCAGCATTCGGACAGGGAGGGAAGAGACCCAGTACTTC. Translating it yields CASIRTGREETQYF. This sequence joins TRBV6-1 and TRBJ2-5, with D maybe TRBD1 (8 bases). V was shortened by 7 bases and J by 3 bases, with 15 bases between the two germline ends. CDR1 and CDR2 (germline): MNHNS, SASEGT. The CDR3 contains 14 residues.

The table lists this clone with a count of one. V is TRBV5-6 and J is TRBJ2-7; TRBD2 is a possible D gene (5 bases). The CDR3 loop spans 16 amino acids. The germline V and J ends were trimmed by 2 bases and 0 bases, with 15 bases remaining between them. CDR1 and CDR2 (germline): SGHDT, YYEEEE. Here the CDR3 reads CASSLSGRTSSYEQYF. In nucleotides, the CDR3 is TGTGCCAGCAGCTTAAGCGGACGGACGAGCTCCTACGAGCAGTACTTC.

A word on this clone: Mismatch with germline at one junction end may stem from a read error. The rearrangement links TRBV19 to TRBJ1-5; possible D gene TRBD1, 5 bases. The CDR3 has 15 amino acids. Germline assignment: CDR1 LNHDA and CDR2 SQIVND (reference sequence). The CDR3 DNA follows: TGTGCCAGTAGTGTAGACGGGGGTGGCAATCAGCCCCAGCATTTT. This gives the protein CASSVDGGGNQPQHF.

The chain carries TRBV29-1 and TRBJ2-3, with 7 bases lining up with TRBD1. CDR3 length: 14 amino acids. Trimming took 1 base from V and 4 from J; bases not matched to a gene: 5. Looked up from germline, CDR1 is SQVTM and CDR2 is ANQGSEA. The CDR3: CSVEGPGGADTQYF. As DNA, the CDR3 is TGCAGCGTTGAAGGACCAGGGGGAGCAGATACGCAGTATTTT.

DNA for the CDR3: TGTGCCAGCAGCTCGACAGGGGCGAGCTCCTACGAGCAGTACTTC. Translated: CASSSTGASSYEQYF. The gene calls are TRBV7-2 and TRBJ2-7; TRBD1 agrees at 8 bases. The trim removed 4 bases at V and 0 bases at J, leaving 5 bases unmatched. This CDR3 has 15 amino acids. Germline values: CDR1 SGHTA, CDR2 FQGNSA.

This chain joins TRBV4-2 and TRBJ2-7; TRBD1 matches at 7 bases. Germline lookup yields CDR1 LGHNA and CDR2 YNFKEQ. The CDR3 runs 15 residues. The V and J ends lost 0 bases and 4 bases, in that order; junction bases with no gene match: 6. The CDR3 DNA follows: TGTGCCAGCAGCCAAGAGACAGGGAAGCGGTACGAGCAGTACTTC. This gives the protein CASSQETGKRYEQYF.

This chain joins TRBV11-2 and TRBJ1-4; possibly TRBD1 for D (6 bases). The CDR3 loop spans 17 amino acids. V was cut by 1 base and J by 7 bases, with 19 bases left in between. CDR1 is SGHAT, CDR2 FQNNGV, per germline. The CDR3 sequence: CASSLGPFRARGEKLFF. The CDR3 coding sequence is TGTGCCAGCAGCTTAGGGCCCTTCCGGGCCAGGGGTGAAAAACTGTTTTTT. Filled out from reference TRBV11-2 and TRBJ1-4, the complete variable domain reads EAGVAQSPRYKIIEKRQSVAFWCNPISGHATLYWYQQILGQGPKLLIQFQNNGVVDDSQLPKDRFSAERLKGVDSTLKIQPAKLEDSAVYLCASSLGPFRARGEKLFFGSGTQLSVL.

The chain couples TRBV7-6 to TRBJ2-2; possible D gene TRBD2, 5 bases. Trimming took off 5 bases at V and 7 bases at J, with 20 bases between the two ends. Germline V gives CDR1 SGHVS, CDR2 FNYEAQ. This CDR3 is 16 amino acids long. The CDR3 nucleotides are TGTGCCAGCAGCCCCCTCTCCAGCGGTCTTCACGGGGAGCTGTTTTTT. Translation gives CASSPLSSGLHGELFF.

This clone was recorded only once. The chain couples TRBV7-8 to TRBJ1-5; 7 bases are a match to TRBD1. V dropped 6 bases and J dropped 1; count of bases not matched to a gene: 9. This CDR3 comprises 16 residues. The germline CDR1 and CDR2 sequences are SGHVS and FQNEAQ. Here the CDR3 DNA reads TGTGCCAGCAGGAACCAGACAGGGAGCAGCAATCAGCCCCAGCATTTT. The encoded protein is CASRNQTGSSNQPQHF.

The chain is built from TRBV13 and TRBJ2-1; no firm D call. This CDR3 has 13 residues. In germline, CDR1 is PRHDT, CDR2 FYEKMQ (reference sequence). V was cut by 1 base and J by 6 bases, with 7 bases left in between. Here the CDR3 DNA reads TGTGCCAGCAGCTTAGAATCGGGCAATGAGCAGTTCTTC. Its translation is CASSLESGNEQFF.

V gene TRBV27 combines with J gene TRBJ2-3, with TRBD1 matching 9 bases. The CDR3 totals 15 residues. Trimming cost V 2 bases and J 4 bases; bases outside gene matches: 4. Germline CDR1 and CDR2: MNHEY and SMNVEV (reference sequence). The CDR3 region is CASSLTTGGSDTQYF. The CDR3 DNA follows: TGTGCCAGCAGTTTAACGACAGGGGGGTCAGATACGCAGTATTTT.

The V call is TRBV5-4, the J call TRBJ1-2; D not resolved. Germline V gene sequence: CDR1 SGHNT, CDR2 YYREEE (reference sequence). CDR3 size: 13 residues. The V gene lost 10 bases and the J gene lost 4 bases, with 17 bases spanning the gap. Written as DNA, the CDR3 is TGTGCCTCCCGCTTGGGGTCGGGCTATGGCTACACCTTC. Translation gives CASRLGSGYGYTF.

A word on this clone: At one end, the junction sequence differs from germline, possibly due to a read error. The chain uses TRBV7-9 and TRBJ1-1; weak D call: TRBD1 (5 bases). Germline V gene data show CDR1 as SEHNR and CDR2 as FQNEAQ (reference sequence). The CDR3 has 16 residues. CDR3 residues: CSSSPSKGQMDTEAFF. Written as DNA, the CDR3 is TGTTCCAGCAGCCCCTCCAAGGGGCAGATGGACACTGAAGCTTTCTTT.

This chain connects TRBV4-1 to TRBJ1-1, with TRBD1 identical over 8 bases. The germline V gene has CDR1 MGHRA and CDR2 YSYEKL. CDR3 length: 16 residues. After removal of 3 bases from V and 3 bases from J, the junction contained 9 bases not matched to a gene. The CDR3 is CASSHPDQGAYTEAFF. As DNA, the CDR3 is TGCGCCAGCAGCCACCCAGATCAGGGGGCCTACACTGAAGCTTTCTTT.

V and J are TRBV27 and TRBJ1-5, with D possibly being TRBD1 (6 bases). V dropped 8 bases and J dropped 1 base, with 12 bases sitting between them. The germline V gene encodes CDR1 MNHEY and CDR2 SMNVEV (reference sequence). This CDR3 is 14 amino acids long. In DNA form, the CDR3 reads TGTGCCAGCTGGGGGGGGCTGAGCAATCAGCCCCAGCATTTT. This encodes CASWGGLSNQPQHF.

This sequence joins TRBV7-8 and TRBJ2-7; 7 bases align to TRBD2. The V gene end was trimmed by 0 bases and the J gene end by 6 bases; junction bases not matched to a gene: 5. The CDR3 runs 14 residues. Germline-derived CDR1 and CDR2 are SGHVS and FQNEAQ. CDR3 bases: TGTGCCAGCAGCTTAGCGGGAGGGCCGAGCGAGCAGTACTTC. Its protein is CASSLAGGPSEQYF. The full variable domain, its missing parts supplied by reference TRBV7-8 and TRBJ2-7, is GAGVSQSPRYKVAKRGQDVALRCDPISGHVSLFWYQQALGQGPEFLTYFQNEAQLDKSGLPSDRFFAERPEGSVSTLKIQRTQQEDSAVYLCASSLAGGPSEQYFGPGTRLTVT.

The chain carries TRBV19 and TRBJ2-2, with 10 nucleotides matching TRBD1. Germline V CDR1 and CDR2: LNHDA, SQIVND (reference sequence). Trimming cost V 7 bases and J 4 bases; bases outside gene matches: 3. The CDR3 is 14 amino acids. The CDR3 sequence is CASKGTGVTGELFF. The CDR3 DNA reads TGTGCCAGTAAGGGGACAGGGGTCACCGGGGAGCTGTTTTTT.

CDR3 protein: CASRSGQLNTEAFF. The DNA for the CDR3 is TGTGCCAGCAGGAGTGGACAGCTGAACACTGAAGCTTTCTTT. The chain uses TRBV5-4 and TRBJ1-1; D is possibly TRBD1 (6 bases). The CDR3 runs 14 residues. The germline CDR1 and CDR2 sequences are SGHNT and YYREEE (reference sequence). With 5 bases removed from V and 0 bases from J, the gap between germline ends came to 11 bases.

This chain connects TRBV28 to TRBJ2-3, with D possibly TRBD2 on 6 matching bases. V lost 2 bases to trimming and J lost 6 bases, with 18 bases between them. Germline CDR1 and CDR2: MDHEN and SYDVKM. The CDR3 spans 16 residues. The CDR3 sequence: CASSLGSGRSGDTQYF. The DNA for the CDR3 is TGTGCCAGCAGTTTAGGGTCAGGGAGGTCAGGGGATACGCAGTATTTT.